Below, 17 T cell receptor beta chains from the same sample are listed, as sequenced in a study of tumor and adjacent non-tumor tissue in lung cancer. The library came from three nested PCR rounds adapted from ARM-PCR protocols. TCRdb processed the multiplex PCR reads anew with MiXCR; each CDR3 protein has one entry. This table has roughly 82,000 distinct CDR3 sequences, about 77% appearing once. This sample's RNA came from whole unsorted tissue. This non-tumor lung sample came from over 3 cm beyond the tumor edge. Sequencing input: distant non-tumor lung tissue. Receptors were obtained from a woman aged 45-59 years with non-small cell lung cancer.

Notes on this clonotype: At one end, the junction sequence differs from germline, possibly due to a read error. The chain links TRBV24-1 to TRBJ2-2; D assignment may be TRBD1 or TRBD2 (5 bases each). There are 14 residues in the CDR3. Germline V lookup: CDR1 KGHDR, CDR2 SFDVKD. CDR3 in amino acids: CVTRERANDGKLFF. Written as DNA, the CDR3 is TGTGTCACCAGGGAGAGGGCTAATGACGGGAAGCTGTTTTTT.

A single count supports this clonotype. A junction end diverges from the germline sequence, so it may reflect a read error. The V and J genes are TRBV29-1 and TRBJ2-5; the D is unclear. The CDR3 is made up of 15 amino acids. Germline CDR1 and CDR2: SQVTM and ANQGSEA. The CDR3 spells CSVEDPKWAQETQYF. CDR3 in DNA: TGCAGCGTTGAAGATCCAAAGTGGGCTCAGGAGACCCAATACTTC.

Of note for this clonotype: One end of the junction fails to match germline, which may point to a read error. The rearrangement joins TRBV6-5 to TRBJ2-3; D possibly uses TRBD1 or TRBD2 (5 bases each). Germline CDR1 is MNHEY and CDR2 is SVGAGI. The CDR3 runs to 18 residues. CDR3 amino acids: CARSYSWGVVGGTDTQYF. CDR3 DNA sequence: TGTGCCAGAAGTTACTCGTGGGGAGTGGTGGGGGGCACAGATACGCAGTATTTT.

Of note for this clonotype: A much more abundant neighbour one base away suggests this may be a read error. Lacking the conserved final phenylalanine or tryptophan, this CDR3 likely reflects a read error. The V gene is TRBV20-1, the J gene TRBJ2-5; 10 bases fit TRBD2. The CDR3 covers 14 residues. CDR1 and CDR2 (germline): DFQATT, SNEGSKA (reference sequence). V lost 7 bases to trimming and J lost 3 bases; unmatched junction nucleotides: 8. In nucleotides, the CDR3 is TGCAGTGTGTTGGATCTAGCGGGAGAAGAGACCCAGTACTTA. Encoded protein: CSVLDLAGEETQYL.

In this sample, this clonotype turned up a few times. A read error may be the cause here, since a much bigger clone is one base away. CDR3 sequence (DNA): TGTGCCACATCAATTGTGTATGACAATGAGCAGTTCTTC. As protein: CATSIVYDNEQFF. The rearrangement joins TRBV10-3 to TRBJ2-1; no clear D gene. Germline V gives CDR1 ENHRY, CDR2 SYGVKD. The CDR3 is 13 amino acids. V was shortened by 10 bases and J by 5 bases, with 15 bases between the two germline ends.

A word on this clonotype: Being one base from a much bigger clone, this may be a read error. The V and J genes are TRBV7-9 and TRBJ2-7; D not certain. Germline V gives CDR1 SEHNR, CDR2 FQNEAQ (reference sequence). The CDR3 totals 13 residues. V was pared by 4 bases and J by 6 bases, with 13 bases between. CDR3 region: CASSSAWWGEQYF. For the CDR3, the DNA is TGTGCCAGCAGCTCGGCGTGGTGGGGCGAGCAGTACTTC.

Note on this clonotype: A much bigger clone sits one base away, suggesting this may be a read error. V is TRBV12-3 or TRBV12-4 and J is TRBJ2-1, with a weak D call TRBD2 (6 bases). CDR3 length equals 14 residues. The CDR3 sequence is CASGAAKDYSEQFF. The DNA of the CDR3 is TGTGCCAGCGGGGCGGCGAAGGACTACAGTGAGCAGTTCTTC.

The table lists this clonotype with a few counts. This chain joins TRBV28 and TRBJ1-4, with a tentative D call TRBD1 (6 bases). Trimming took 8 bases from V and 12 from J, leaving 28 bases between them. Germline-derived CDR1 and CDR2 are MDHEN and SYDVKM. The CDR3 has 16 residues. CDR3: CASGSPMGGGLGELFF. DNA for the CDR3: TGTGCCAGCGGTTCCCCCATGGGGGGCGGTCTAGGGGAACTGTTTTTT.

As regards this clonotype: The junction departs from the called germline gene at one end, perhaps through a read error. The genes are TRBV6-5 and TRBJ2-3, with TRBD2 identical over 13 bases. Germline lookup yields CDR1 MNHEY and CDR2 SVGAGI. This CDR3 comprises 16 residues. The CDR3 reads CASSYRTSGSSNTHYF. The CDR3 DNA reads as TGTGCTAGCAGTTATCGGACTAGCGGGAGTAGTAATACCCACTATTTT.

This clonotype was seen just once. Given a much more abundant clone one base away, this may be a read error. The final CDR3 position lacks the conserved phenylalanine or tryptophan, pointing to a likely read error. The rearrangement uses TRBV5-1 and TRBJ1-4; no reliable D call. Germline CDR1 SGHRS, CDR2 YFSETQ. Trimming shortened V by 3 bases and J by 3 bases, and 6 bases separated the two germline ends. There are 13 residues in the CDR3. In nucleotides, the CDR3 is TGCGCCAGCAGCTACGGTTCTAATGAAAAACTGTTTGTT. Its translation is CASSYGSNEKLFV.

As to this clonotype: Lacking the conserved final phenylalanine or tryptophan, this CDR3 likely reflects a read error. This CDR3 is CNVREQGGGRSYNDQFS. The CDR3 DNA is TGCAACGTTAGAGAGCAGGGAGGCGGGAGGTCTTACAATGACCAGTTCTCC. The chain joins TRBV29-1 to TRBJ2-1; TRBD2 matches at 8 bases. The length of the CDR3 is 17 residues. Looked up from germline, CDR1 is SQVTM and CDR2 is ANQGSEA.

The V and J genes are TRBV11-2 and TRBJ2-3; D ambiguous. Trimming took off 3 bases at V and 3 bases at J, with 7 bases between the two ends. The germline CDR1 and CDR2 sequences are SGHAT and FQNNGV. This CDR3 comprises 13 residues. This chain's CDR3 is CASSLPGTDTQYF. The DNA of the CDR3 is TGTGCCAGCAGCTTGCCTGGGACAGATACGCAGTATTTT.

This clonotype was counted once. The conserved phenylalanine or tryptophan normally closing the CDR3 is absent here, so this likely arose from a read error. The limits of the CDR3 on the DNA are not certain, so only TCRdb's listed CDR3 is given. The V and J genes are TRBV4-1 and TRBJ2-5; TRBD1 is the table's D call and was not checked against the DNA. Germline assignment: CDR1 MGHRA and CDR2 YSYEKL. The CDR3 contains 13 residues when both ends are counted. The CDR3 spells CASSPGTQEAQYL.

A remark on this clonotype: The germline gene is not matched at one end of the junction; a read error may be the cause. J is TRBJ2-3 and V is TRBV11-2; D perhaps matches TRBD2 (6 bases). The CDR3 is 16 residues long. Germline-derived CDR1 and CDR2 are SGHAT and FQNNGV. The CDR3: CANSLWDQLATDTQYF. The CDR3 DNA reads TGCGCCAATAGCTTGTGGGACCAGCTAGCGACAGATACGCAGTATTTT.

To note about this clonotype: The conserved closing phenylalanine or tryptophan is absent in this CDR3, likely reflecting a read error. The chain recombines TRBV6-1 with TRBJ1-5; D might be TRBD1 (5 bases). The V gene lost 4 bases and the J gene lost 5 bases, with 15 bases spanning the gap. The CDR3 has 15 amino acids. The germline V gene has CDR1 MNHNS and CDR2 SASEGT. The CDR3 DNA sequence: TGTGCCAGCAGTGGGGACGGTGGTTTTGATCAGCCCCAGCATCTT. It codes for CASSGDGGFDQPQHL.

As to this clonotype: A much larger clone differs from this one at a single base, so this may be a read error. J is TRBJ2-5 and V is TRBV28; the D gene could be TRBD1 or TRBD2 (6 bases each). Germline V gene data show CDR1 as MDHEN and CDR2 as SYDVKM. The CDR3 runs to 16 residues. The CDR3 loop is CASSLLRRGFQETRYF. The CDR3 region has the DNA TGTGCCAGCAGTTTACTCCGGAGGGGGTTCCAAGAGACCCGGTACTTC.

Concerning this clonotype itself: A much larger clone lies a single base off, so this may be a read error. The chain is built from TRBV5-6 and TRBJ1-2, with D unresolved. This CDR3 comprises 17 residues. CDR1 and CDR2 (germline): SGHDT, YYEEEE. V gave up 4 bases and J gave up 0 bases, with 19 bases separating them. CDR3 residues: CASSPARFRSSNYGYTF. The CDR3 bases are TGTGCCAGCAGCCCGGCAAGATTCAGGTCCTCTAACTATGGCTACACCTTC.